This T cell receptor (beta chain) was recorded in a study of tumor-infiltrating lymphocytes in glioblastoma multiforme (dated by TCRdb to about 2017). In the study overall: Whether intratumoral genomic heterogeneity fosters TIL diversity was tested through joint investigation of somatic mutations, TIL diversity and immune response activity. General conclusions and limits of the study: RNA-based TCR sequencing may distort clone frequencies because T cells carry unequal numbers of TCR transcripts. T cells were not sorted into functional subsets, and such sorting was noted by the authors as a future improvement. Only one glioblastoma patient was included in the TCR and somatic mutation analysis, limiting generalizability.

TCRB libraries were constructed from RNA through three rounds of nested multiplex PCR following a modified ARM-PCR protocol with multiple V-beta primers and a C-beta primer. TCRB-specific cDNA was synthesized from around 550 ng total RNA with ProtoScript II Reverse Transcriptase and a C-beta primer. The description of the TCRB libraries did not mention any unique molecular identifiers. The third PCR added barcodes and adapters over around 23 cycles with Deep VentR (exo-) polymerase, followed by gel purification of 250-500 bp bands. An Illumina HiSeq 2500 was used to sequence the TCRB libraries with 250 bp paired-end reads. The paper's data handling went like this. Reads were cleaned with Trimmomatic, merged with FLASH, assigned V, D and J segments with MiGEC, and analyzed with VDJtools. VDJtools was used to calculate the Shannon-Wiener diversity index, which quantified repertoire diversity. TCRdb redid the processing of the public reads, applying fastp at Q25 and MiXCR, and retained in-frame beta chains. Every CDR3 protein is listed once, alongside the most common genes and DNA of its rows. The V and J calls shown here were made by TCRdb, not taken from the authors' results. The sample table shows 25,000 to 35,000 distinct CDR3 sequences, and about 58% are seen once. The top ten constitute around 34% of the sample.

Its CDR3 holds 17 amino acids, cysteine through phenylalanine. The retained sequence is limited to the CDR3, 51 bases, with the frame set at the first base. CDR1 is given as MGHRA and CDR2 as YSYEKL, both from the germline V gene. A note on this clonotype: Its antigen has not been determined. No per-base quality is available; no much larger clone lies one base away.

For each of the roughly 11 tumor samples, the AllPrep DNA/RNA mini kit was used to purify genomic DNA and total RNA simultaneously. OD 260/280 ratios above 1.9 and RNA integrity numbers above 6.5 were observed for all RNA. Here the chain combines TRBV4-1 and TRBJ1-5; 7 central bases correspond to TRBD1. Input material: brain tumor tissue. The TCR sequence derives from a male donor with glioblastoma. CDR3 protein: CISSQDLLGGVNQPQHF. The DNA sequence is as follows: TGCATCAGCAGCCAAGATTTGTTAGGGGGCGTGAATCAGCCCCAGCATTTT.